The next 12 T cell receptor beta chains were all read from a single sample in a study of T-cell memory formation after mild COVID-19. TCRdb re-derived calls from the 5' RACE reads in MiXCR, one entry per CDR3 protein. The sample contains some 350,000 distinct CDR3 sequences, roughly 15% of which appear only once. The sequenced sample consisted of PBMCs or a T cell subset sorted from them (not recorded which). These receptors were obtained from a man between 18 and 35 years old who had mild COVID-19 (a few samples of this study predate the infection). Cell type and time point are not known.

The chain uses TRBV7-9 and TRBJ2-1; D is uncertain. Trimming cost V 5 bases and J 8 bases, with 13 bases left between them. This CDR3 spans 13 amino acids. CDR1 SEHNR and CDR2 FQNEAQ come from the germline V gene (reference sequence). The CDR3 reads CASSAPTWDEQFF. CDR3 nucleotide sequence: TGTGCCAGCAGCGCACCCACTTGGGATGAGCAGTTCTTC.

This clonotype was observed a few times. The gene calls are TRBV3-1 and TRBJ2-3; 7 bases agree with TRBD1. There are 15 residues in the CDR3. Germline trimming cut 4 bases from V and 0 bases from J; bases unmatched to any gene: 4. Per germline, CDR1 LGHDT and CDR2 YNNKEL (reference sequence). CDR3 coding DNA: TGTGCCAGCAGCCCGGGACAGCCTAGCACAGATACGCAGTATTTT. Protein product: CASSPGQPSTDTQYF.

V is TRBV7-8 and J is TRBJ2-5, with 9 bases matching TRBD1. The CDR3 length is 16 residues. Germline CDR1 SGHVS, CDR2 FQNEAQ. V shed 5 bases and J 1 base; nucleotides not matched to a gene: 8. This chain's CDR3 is CASSRPQGATQETQYF. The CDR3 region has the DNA TGTGCCAGCAGCCGTCCACAGGGGGCCACCCAAGAGACCCAGTACTTC.

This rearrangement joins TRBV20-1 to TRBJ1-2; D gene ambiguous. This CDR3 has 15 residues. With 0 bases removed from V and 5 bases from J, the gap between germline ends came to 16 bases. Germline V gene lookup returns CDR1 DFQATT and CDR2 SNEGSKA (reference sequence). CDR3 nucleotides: TGCAGTGCTAGAGATTTGATCCTGGTTGGGTATGGCTACACCTTC. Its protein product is CSARDLILVGYGYTF.

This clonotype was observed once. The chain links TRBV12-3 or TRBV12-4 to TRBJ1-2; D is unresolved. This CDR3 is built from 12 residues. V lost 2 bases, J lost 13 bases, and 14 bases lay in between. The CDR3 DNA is TGTGCCAGCAGTTTACAATGGGGAGTTAGCACCTTC. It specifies CASSLQWGVSTF.

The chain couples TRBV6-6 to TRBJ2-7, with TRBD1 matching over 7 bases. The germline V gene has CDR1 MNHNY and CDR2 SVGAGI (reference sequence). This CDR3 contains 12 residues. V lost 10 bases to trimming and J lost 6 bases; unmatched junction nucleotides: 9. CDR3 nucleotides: TGTGCCACCCGAAGACAGGGTGCCGAGCAGTACTTC. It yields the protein CATRRQGAEQYF.

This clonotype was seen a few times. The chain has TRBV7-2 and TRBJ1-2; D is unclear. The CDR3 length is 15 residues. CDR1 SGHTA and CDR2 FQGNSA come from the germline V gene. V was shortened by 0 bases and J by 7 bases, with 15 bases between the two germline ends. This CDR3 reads CASSLAFASTSGYTF. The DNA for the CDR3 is TGTGCCAGCAGCTTAGCGTTCGCATCCACGTCTGGCTACACCTTC.

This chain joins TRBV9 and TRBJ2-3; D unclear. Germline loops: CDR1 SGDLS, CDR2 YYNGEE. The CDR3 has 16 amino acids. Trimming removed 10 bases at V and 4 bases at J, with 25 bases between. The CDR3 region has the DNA TGTGCCTCTCCGGGCCCAGCCTCAACGACGGCAGATACGCAGTATTTT. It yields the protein CASPGPASTTADTQYF.

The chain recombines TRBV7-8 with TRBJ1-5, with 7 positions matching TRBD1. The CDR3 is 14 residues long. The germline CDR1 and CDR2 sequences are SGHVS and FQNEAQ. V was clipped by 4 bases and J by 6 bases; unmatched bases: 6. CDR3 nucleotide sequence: TGTGCCAGCAGCTCACCAGGGGGAGGTCAGCCCCAGCATTTT. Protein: CASSSPGGGQPQHF.

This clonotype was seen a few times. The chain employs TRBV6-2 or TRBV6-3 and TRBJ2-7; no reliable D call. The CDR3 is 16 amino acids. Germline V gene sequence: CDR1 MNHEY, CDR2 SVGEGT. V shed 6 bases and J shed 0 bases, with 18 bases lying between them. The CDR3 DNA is TGTGCCAGCAGGGACCACGATACTACCAGCTCCTACGAGCAGTACTTC. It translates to CASRDHDTTSSYEQYF.

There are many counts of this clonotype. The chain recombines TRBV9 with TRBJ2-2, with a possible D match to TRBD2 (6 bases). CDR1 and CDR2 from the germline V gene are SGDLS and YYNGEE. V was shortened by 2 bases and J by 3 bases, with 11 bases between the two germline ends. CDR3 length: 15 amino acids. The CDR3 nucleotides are TGTGCCAGCAGCGTGGGGAGACTAGACACCGGGGAGCTGTTTTTT. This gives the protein CASSVGRLDTGELFF.

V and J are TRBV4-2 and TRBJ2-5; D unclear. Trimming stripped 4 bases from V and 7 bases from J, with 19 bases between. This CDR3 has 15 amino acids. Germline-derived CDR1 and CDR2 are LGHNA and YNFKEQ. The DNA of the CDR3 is TGTGCCAGCAGCCCCAGCCCTAGAGTCCGTGGGACCCAGTACTTC. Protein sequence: CASSPSPRVRGTQYF.